The 30 T cell receptor beta chains below all came from one sample that was sequenced in a study of blood T cell repertoires in COVID-19 (dated by TCRdb to about 2020). Libraries came from the immunoSEQ multiplex PCR assay. As stored in TCRdb, this immuneACCESS dataset retains in-frame rearrangements with V and J assigned. A fraction of the clones does not appear; measured against another copy, unresolved V genes explain less than half of the discrepancy, and the remainder lacks a known reason. The sample table contains more than 200,000 clones; only one count was recorded for approximately 81% of them. The ten largest clones represent about 8% of the sample. What was sequenced was peripheral blood. These receptors all come from a woman at least 80 years old with acute or convalescent COVID-19.

V is TRBV4-2 and J is TRBJ2-2; TRBD2 agrees at 15 bases. The length of the CDR3 is 19 residues. The germline CDR1 and CDR2 sequences are LGHNA and YNFKEQ. V shed 3 bases, J shed 1 base, and the junction held 6 bases outside the gene matches. The chain's CDR3 is CASSQKGLAGGVNTGELFF. The CDR3 region has the DNA TGTGCCAGCAGCCAGAAAGGACTAGCGGGAGGGGTGAACACCGGGGAGCTGTTTTTT.

The chain has TRBV11-3 and TRBJ1-1, with a tentative D call TRBD1 (5 bases). V was clipped by 7 bases and J by 1 base, with 16 bases between them. CDR3 length: 15 amino acids. Germline lookup yields CDR1 SGHNT and CDR2 YENEEA. CDR3 protein: CASTDRGGRNTEAFF. The CDR3 DNA reads as TGTGCCAGCACCGATCGGGGGGGGAGGAACACTGAAGCTTTCTTT.

The chain recombines TRBV5-5 with TRBJ1-4; no reliable D call. The V gene's germline CDR1 is SGHKS and CDR2 YYEKEE (reference sequence). The CDR3 consists of 13 residues. V lost 4 bases, J lost 8 bases, and 12 bases lay in between. Here the CDR3 DNA reads TGTGCCAGCAGCCAAGAGCTTAGAGAAAAACTGTTTTTT. Its translation is CASSQELREKLFF. Full variable domain (rest looked up from reference TRBV5-5 and TRBJ1-4): DAGVTQSPTHLIKTRGQQVTLRCSPISGHKSVSWYQQVLGQGPQFIFQYYEKEERGRGNFPDRFSARQFPNYSSELNVNALLLGDSALYLCASSQELREKLFFGSGTQLSVL.

There are a few counts of this clone. V usage is TRBV7-2 and J usage is TRBJ1-1; 8 nucleotides agree with TRBD1. The CDR3 runs to 16 residues. J lost 0 bases, V lost 2 bases, and 5 bases had no gene match. Germline V lookup: CDR1 SGHTA, CDR2 FQGNSA. The CDR3 sequence: CASSLSGRGLNTEAFF. The CDR3 bases are TGTGCCAGCAGCTTAAGTGGCAGGGGGCTGAACACTGAAGCTTTCTTT.

This sequence joins TRBV3-1 (or the pseudogene TRBV3-2) and TRBJ2-1, with 11 bases that match TRBD2. CDR1 and CDR2 from the germline V gene are LGHDT and YNNKEL (reference sequence). CDR3 length: 16 residues. The junction had 3 bases not matched to a gene; V was cut back by 1 base and J by 4 bases. This CDR3 is CASSQAGLAAYNEQFF. The CDR3 nucleotides are TGTGCCAGCAGCCAAGCGGGACTAGCGGCGTACAATGAGCAGTTCTTC.

The genes are TRBV5-1 and TRBJ1-3; 7 nucleotides agree with TRBD1. Germline V lookup: CDR1 SGHRS, CDR2 YFSETQ. The CDR3 spans 17 residues. After removal of 2 bases from V and 0 bases from J, the junction contained 8 bases not matched to a gene. The CDR3 sequence is CASSFTGQASSGNTIYF. DNA for the CDR3: TGCGCCAGCAGCTTTACCGGACAGGCCTCCTCTGGAAACACCATATATTTT.

The CDR3 bases are TGTGCCAGCAGCCCTCTCGGGAGTAATCCTGGGGCCAACGTCCTGACTTTC. It yields the protein CASSPLGSNPGANVLTF. The chain carries TRBV5-6 and TRBJ2-6; TRBD2 is a possible D gene (6 bases). The germline CDR1 and CDR2 sequences are SGHDT and YYEEEE. The CDR3 runs to 17 residues. Trimming pared 4 bases from V and 2 bases from J, leaving 16 bases between.

The gene calls are TRBV27 and TRBJ2-5, with 7 bases aligning to TRBD1. The CDR3 is 15 residues long. Per germline, CDR1 MNHEY and CDR2 SMNVEV (reference sequence). Unmatched junction bases numbered 10, after V lost 7 bases and J lost 2 bases. The CDR3 region is CASTPGQRLQETQYF. In DNA, the CDR3 is TGTGCCAGCACCCCGGGACAGCGACTACAAGAGACCCAGTACTTC.

This chain uses TRBV5-1 with TRBJ1-1; D not certain. The germline V and J ends were trimmed by 4 bases and 1 base, with 11 bases remaining between them. Germline assignment: CDR1 SGHRS and CDR2 YFSETQ. The CDR3 contains 14 residues. CDR3 bases: TGCGCCAGCAGCCCCGATACAAAGAACACTGAAGCTTTCTTT. Its protein product is CASSPDTKNTEAFF. Complete variable domain (other parts from reference TRBV5-1 and TRBJ1-1): KAGVTQTPRYLIKTRGQQVTLSCSPISGHRSVSWYQQTPGQGLQFLFEYFSETQRNKGNFPGRFSGRQFSNSRSEMNVSTLELGDSALYLCASSPDTKNTEAFFGQGTRLTVV.

The chain links TRBV2 to TRBJ2-3; TRBD2 agrees at 9 bases. This CDR3 region has 18 residues. CDR1 is SNHLY and CDR2 is FYNNEI in the germline V gene. With V trimmed by 4 bases and J by 4 bases, 15 bases remained unmatched. CDR3 nucleotides: TGTGCCAGCAGTGCTCGAGCGGGGGGATCGAGCGGGTCAGATACGCAGTATTTT. Its protein product is CASSARAGGSSGSDTQYF.

The chain recombines TRBV6-5 with TRBJ2-7; D is possibly TRBD2 (7 bases). CDR3 length: 15 residues. CDR1 is MNHEY and CDR2 is SVGAGI in the germline V gene. V lost 7 bases and J 2 bases, leaving 18 bases between the germline ends. The CDR3 DNA reads TGTGCCAGCACTCTAAACGGGGGGCCCGCCTACGAGCAGTACTTC. Translating it yields CASTLNGGPAYEQYF.

This clone occurred once. The V call is TRBV5-1, the J call TRBJ2-3; 8 bases fit TRBD1. The J segment lost 6 bases and the V segment lost 6 bases, leaving 12 bases of the junction unmatched. CDR1 is SGHRS and CDR2 is YFSETQ in the germline V gene. The CDR3 runs 15 residues. CDR3 coding DNA: TGCGCCAGCAATACGGGGACAGGCTCCCCCGATACGCAGTATTTT. It yields the protein CASNTGTGSPDTQYF. The variable domain in full, completed from reference TRBV5-1 and TRBJ2-3, reads KAGVTQTPRYLIKTRGQQVTLSCSPISGHRSVSWYQQTPGQGLQFLFEYFSETQRNKGNFPGRFSGRQFSNSRSEMNVSTLELGDSALYLCASNTGTGSPDTQYFGPGTRLTVL.

The chain recombines TRBV18 with TRBJ1-2; 7 bases agree with TRBD1. Losses at the gene ends were 3 bases for V and 7 bases for J; bases not matched to a gene: 14. Germline CDR1 and CDR2: KGHSH and LQKENI. CDR3 length equals 16 residues. The CDR3 reads CASSPRTSDREVGYTF. The DNA of the CDR3 is TGTGCCAGCTCACCCCGAACCAGTGACAGGGAGGTTGGCTACACCTTC. Looking up the rest from reference TRBV18 and TRBJ1-2 gives the full variable domain: NAGVMQNPRHLVRRRGQEARLRCSPMKGHSHVYWYRQLPEEGLKFMVYLQKENIIDESGMPKERFSAEFPKEGPSILRIQQVVRGDSAAYFCASSPRTSDREVGYTFGSGTRLTVV.

As to this clone: Additional DNA sequences in this sample encode the identical CDR3. This rearrangement joins TRBV19 to TRBJ1-2; D remains ambiguous. This CDR3 region has 13 residues. Trimming removed 6 bases at V and 4 bases at J, with 12 bases between. In germline, CDR1 is LNHDA, CDR2 SQIVND (reference sequence). CDR3 amino acids: CASRIQAGYGYTF. CDR3 bases: TGTGCCAGTAGGATACAAGCGGGCTATGGCTACACCTTC.

This clone was seen only once. The chain carries TRBV6-5 and TRBJ1-2; no definite D call. Trimming removed 6 bases at V and 0 bases at J, with 5 bases between. The CDR3 length is 12 residues. Germline V gene lookup returns CDR1 MNHEY and CDR2 SVGAGI. The CDR3 DNA reads as TGTGCCAGCAGCAGAACTAACTATGGCTACACCTTC. Amino acid sequence: CASSRTNYGYTF.

The chain combines TRBV19 with TRBJ1-2; 8 positions agree with TRBD1. Germline V gene lookup returns CDR1 LNHDA and CDR2 SQIVND (reference sequence). Trimming removed 3 bases from V and 4 bases from J; junction bases left unmatched: 7. The CDR3 is made up of 15 amino acids. The CDR3 coding sequence is TGTGCCAGTAGTATCGGTAGAGGACAGGGCTATGGCTACACCTTC. Residues: CASSIGRGQGYGYTF.

The rearrangement links TRBV6-5 to TRBJ2-1; 7 nucleotides align to TRBD1. V lost 5 bases, J lost 0 bases, and 4 bases stayed unmatched. CDR1 and CDR2 from the germline V gene are MNHEY and SVGAGI. This CDR3 is built from 15 residues. The CDR3 is CASSLTGYSYNEQFF. The DNA for the CDR3 is TGTGCCAGCAGTCTGACAGGGTACTCCTACAATGAGCAGTTCTTC.

By its share, this clone is large (0.1 to 1%). The chain carries TRBV6-5 and TRBJ2-5; D is perhaps TRBD1 (6 bases). Germline CDR1 is MNHEY and CDR2 is SVGAGI. V lost 6 bases and J lost 5, with 16 bases in between. The CDR3 length is 14 residues. As DNA, the CDR3 is TGTGCCAGCAGCCATTCGACAGGTTTGGAGACCCAGTACTTC. Its translation: CASSHSTGLETQYF.

The chain has TRBV5-1 and TRBJ2-4, with D maybe TRBD2 (6 bases). This CDR3 has 15 residues. Germline V lookup: CDR1 SGHRS, CDR2 YFSETQ. The ends were cut back, 0 bases at V and 1 base at J, with 8 bases in the middle. CDR3 nucleotide sequence: TGCGCCAGCAGCTTGGCGGGAGACGCCAAAAACATTCAGTACTTC. It specifies CASSLAGDAKNIQYF. The full variable domain, in which reference TRBV5-1 and TRBJ2-4 provide the parts outside the CDR3, is KAGVTQTPRYLIKTRGQQVTLSCSPISGHRSVSWYQQTPGQGLQFLFEYFSETQRNKGNFPGRFSGRQFSNSRSEMNVSTLELGDSALYLCASSLAGDAKNIQYFGAGTRLSVL.

The rearrangement links TRBV5-1 to TRBJ1-1; tentative D call: TRBD1 (6 bases). The CDR3 contains 13 residues. Germline V CDR1 and CDR2: SGHRS, YFSETQ. Deletions cut 3 bases from V and 3 bases from J, with 9 bases between. CDR3 DNA: TGCGCCAGCAGCTCCGCAGGGGACACTGAAGCTTTCTTT. As protein: CASSSAGDTEAFF.

The V call is TRBV29-1, the J call TRBJ1-2; D is perhaps TRBD1 (6 bases). The CDR3 loop spans 13 amino acids. With 8 bases removed from V and 7 bases from J, the gap between germline ends came to 20 bases. Germline V gene sequence: CDR1 SQVTM, CDR2 ANQGSEA. CDR3 coding DNA: TGCAGCTCCCACCCGGGGGGCGCCGGTGGCTACACCTTC. It is translated as CSSHPGGAGGYTF.

This chain uses TRBV19 with TRBJ1-1; D gene unclear. V lost 6 bases and J lost 4, with 24 bases in between. CDR3 length equals 17 residues. Germline V CDR1 and CDR2: LNHDA, SQIVND (reference sequence). The CDR3 sequence: CASRAISKGAGSTEAFF. CDR3 coding DNA: TGTGCCAGTAGAGCTATATCGAAGGGCGCGGGGAGCACTGAAGCTTTCTTT.

This clone came up once. The V call is TRBV7-8, the J call TRBJ2-3, with 10 bases lining up with TRBD2. With V trimmed by 4 bases and J by 5 bases, 9 bases remained unmatched. Germline CDR1 and CDR2: SGHVS and FQNEAQ. The CDR3 sequence is 16 residues long. As DNA, the CDR3 is TGTGCCAGCAGCTCCCGAAGCGGGGGGGCCGTAGATACGCAGTATTTT. Its translation is CASSSRSGGAVDTQYF. The entire variable domain, with the rest obtained from reference TRBV7-8 and TRBJ2-3, is as follows: GAGVSQSPRYKVAKRGQDVALRCDPISGHVSLFWYQQALGQGPEFLTYFQNEAQLDKSGLPSDRFFAERPEGSVSTLKIQRTQQEDSAVYLCASSSRSGGAVDTQYFGPGTRLTVL.

V gene TRBV27 combines with J gene TRBJ2-1; 11 bases match TRBD2. The CDR3 is 15 residues long. CDR1 and CDR2 (germline): MNHEY, SMNVEV (reference sequence). After removal of 7 bases from V and 6 bases from J, the junction contained 8 bases not matched to a gene. The CDR3, as DNA: TGTGCCAGCAATCTCGCTAGCGGGGGGCTCAATGAGCAGTTCTTC. As protein: CASNLASGGLNEQFF.

This clone was observed a single time. The gene calls are TRBV24-1 and TRBJ1-2, with TRBD1 identical over 7 bases. The CDR3 length is 14 residues. Germline CDR1 and CDR2: KGHDR and SFDVKD. Trimming removed 3 bases from V and 8 bases from J; junction bases left unmatched: 8. The CDR3 DNA sequence: TGTGCCACCAGTGATCCTTCGACAGGGAGCGGCTACACCTTC. As protein: CATSDPSTGSGYTF.

The V and J genes are TRBV6-5 and TRBJ1-5, with D possibly being TRBD1 (6 bases). The CDR3 totals 14 residues. Germline V gives CDR1 MNHEY, CDR2 SVGAGI. With 9 bases removed from V and 4 bases from J, the gap between germline ends came to 16 bases. As DNA, the CDR3 is TGTGCCAGTGGCGACGGGACACCTAATCAGCCCCAGCATTTT. It encodes CASGDGTPNQPQHF.

With respect to this clone: One junction end disagrees with the germline gene, perhaps due to a read error. CDR3 DNA sequence: TGTGCCAGCAGAGTAGCGGGGGACTCCTACAATGAGCAGTTCTTC. Translated, it gives CASRVAGDSYNEQFF. V and J are TRBV9 and TRBJ2-1; 9 nucleotides align to TRBD2. The CDR3 length is 15 residues. From germline, CDR1 is SGDLS and CDR2 YYNGEE.

The table lists this clone with a few counts. This sequence joins TRBV30 and TRBJ1-5; D unresolved. CDR3 length: 15 amino acids. Per germline, CDR1 GTSNPN and CDR2 SVGIG (reference sequence). Deletions cut 1 base from V and 3 bases from J, with 13 bases between. The CDR3 loop reads CAWSEGGFDNQPQHF. DNA of the CDR3: TGTGCCTGGAGTGAAGGCGGTTTTGACAATCAGCCCCAGCATTTT.

The CDR3 loop reads CASSPIWQGGEKLFF. The CDR3 DNA follows: TGTGCCAGCAGTCCAATCTGGCAGGGTGGGGAAAAACTGTTTTTT. The rearrangement uses TRBV27 and TRBJ1-4, with D possibly matching TRBD1 (5 bases). The CDR3 runs 15 residues. CDR1 MNHEY and CDR2 SMNVEV come from the germline V gene (reference sequence). Trimming removed 5 bases at V and 8 bases at J, with 18 bases between.

The chain recombines TRBV29-1 with TRBJ1-1; TRBD1 matches 8 bases. The CDR3 runs 12 residues. Germline lookup yields CDR1 SQVTM and CDR2 ANQGSEA. V lost 7 bases to trimming and J lost 2 bases; unmatched junction nucleotides: 3. The CDR3 bases are TGCAGCGCTGACAGGGGAAACACTGAAGCTTTCTTT. Its protein product is CSADRGNTEAFF.